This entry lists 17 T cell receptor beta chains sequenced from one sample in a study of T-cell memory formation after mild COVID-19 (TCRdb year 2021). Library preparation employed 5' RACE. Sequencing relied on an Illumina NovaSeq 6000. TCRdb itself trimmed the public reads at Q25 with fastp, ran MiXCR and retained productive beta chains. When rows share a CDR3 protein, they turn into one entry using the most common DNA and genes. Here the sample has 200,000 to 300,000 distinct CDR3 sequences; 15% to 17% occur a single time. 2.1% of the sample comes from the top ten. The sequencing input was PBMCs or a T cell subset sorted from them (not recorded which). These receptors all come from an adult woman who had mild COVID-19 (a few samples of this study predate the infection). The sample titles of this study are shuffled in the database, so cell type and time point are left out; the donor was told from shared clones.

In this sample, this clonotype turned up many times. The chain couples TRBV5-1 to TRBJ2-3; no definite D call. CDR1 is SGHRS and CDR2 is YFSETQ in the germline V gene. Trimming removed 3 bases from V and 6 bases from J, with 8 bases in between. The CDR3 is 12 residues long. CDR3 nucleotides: TGCGCCAGCAGCTCCCCGCCGGATACGCAGTATTTT. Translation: CASSSPPDTQYF.

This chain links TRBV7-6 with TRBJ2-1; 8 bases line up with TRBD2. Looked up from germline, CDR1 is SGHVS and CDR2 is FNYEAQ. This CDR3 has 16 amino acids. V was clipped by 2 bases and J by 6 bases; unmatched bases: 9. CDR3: CASSLSRGGFGNEQFF. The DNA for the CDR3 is TGTGCCAGCAGCTTATCTCGGGGGGGCTTCGGCAATGAGCAGTTCTTC.

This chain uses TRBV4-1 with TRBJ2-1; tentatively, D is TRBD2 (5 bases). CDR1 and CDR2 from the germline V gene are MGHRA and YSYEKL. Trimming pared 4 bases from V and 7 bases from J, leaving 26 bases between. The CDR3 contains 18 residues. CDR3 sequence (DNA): TGCGCCAGCAGCCCCCTTGCGGGCCTCCCCTCACCCGTGAATGAGCAGTTCTTC. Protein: CASSPLAGLPSPVNEQFF.

In DNA, the CDR3 is TGTGCCAGCAGACTAGGGGGTGGGGGCCTCCAAGGGAATACGCAGTATTTT. It is translated as CASRLGGGGLQGNTQYF. V gene TRBV7-2 combines with J gene TRBJ2-3; D possibly corresponds to TRBD1 (6 bases). Between the trimmed V and J ends, which lost 6 bases and 7 bases, there was a span of 26 bases. There are 17 residues in the CDR3. CDR1 and CDR2 from the germline V gene are SGHTA and FQGNSA.

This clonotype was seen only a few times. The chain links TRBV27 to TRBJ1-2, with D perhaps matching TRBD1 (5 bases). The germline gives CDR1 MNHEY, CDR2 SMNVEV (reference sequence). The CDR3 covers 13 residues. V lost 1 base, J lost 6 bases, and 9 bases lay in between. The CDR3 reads CASSLLGANGYTF. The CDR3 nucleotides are TGTGCCAGCAGTTTATTAGGGGCGAATGGCTACACCTTC.

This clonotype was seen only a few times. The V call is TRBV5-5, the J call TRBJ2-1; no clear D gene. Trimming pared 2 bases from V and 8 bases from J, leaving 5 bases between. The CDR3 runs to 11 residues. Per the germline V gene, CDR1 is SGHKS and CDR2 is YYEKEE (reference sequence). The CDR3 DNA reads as TGTGCCAGCAGCTTACTGTATGAGCAGTTCTTC. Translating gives CASSLLYEQFF.

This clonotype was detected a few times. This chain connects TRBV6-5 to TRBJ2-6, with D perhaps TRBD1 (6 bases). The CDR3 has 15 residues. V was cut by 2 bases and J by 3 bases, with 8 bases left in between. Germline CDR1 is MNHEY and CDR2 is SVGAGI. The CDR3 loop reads CASSYGGFGANVLTF. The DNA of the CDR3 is TGTGCCAGCAGTTACGGGGGCTTTGGGGCCAACGTCCTGACTTTC.

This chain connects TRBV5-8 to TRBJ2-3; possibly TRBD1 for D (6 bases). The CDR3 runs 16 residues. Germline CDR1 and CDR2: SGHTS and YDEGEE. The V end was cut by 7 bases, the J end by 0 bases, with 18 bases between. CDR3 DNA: TGTGCCAGCGTACACAGGGTAAGGGGTAGCACAGATACGCAGTATTTT. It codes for CASVHRVRGSTDTQYF.

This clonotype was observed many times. The CDR3 here is CASSLTGFEAFF. The CDR3 DNA follows: TGTGCCAGCAGCTTGACAGGGTTTGAAGCTTTCTTT. The rearrangement uses TRBV5-6 and TRBJ1-1; D might be TRBD1 (6 bases). Looked up from germline, CDR1 is SGHDT and CDR2 is YYEEEE. Trimming took 1 base from V and 7 from J, leaving 8 bases between them. CDR3 length: 12 amino acids.

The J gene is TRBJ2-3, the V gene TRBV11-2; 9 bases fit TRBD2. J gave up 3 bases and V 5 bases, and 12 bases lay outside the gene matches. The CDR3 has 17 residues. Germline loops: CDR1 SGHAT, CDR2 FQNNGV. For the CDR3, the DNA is TGTGCCAGCAGCCCGCAGCCTTGGGCGGGAGGGACAGATACGCAGTATTTT. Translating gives CASSPQPWAGGTDTQYF.

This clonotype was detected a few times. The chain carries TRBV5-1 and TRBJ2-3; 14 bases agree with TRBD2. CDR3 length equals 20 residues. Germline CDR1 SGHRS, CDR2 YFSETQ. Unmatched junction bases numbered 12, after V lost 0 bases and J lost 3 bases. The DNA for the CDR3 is TGCGCCAGCAGCTTGGCCTTGGGACTAGCGGGGGTTAGACGTACAGATACGCAGTATTTT. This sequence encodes CASSLALGLAGVRRTDTQYF.

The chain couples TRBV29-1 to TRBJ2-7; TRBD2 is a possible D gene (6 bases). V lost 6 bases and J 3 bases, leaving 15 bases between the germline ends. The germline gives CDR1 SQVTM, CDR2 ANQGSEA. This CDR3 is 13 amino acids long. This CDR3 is CSVLLEGSYEQYF. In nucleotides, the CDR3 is TGCAGCGTACTCTTGGAGGGAAGCTACGAGCAGTACTTC.

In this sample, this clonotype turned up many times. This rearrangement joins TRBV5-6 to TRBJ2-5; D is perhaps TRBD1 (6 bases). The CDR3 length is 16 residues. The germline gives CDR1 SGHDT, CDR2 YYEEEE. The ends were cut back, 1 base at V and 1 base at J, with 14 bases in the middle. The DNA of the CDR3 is TGTGCCAGCAGCTTGCGCCGGACAGAGACCCAAGAGACCCAGTACTTC. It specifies CASSLRRTETQETQYF.

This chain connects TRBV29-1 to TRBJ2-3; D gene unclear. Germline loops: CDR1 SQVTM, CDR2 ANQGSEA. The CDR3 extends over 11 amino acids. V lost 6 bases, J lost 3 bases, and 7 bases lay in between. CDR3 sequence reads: CSVRSTDTQYF. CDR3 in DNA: TGCAGCGTAAGATCTACAGATACGCAGTATTTT.

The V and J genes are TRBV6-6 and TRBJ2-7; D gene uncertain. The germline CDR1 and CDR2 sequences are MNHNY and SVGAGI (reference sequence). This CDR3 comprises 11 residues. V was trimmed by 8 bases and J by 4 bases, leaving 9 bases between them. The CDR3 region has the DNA TGTGCCAGCTTACTTGGATACGAGCAGTACTTC. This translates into CASLLGYEQYF.

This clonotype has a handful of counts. The CDR3 sequence: CAWSRGAQGEQYF. The CDR3 region has the DNA TGTGCCTGGAGTAGAGGCGCTCAAGGGGAGCAGTACTTC. V is TRBV30 and J is TRBJ2-7; no clear D gene. The germline V gene encodes CDR1 GTSNPN and CDR2 SVGIG (reference sequence). The CDR3 has 13 amino acids. The germline V and J ends were trimmed by 2 bases and 7 bases, with 15 bases remaining between them.

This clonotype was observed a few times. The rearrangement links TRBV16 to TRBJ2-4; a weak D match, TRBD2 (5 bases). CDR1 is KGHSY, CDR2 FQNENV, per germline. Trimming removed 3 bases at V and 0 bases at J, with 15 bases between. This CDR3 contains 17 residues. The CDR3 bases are TGTGCCAGCAGCCAGACTGAGGGAAGATTAGCCAAAAACATTCAGTACTTC. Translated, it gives CASSQTEGRLAKNIQYF.